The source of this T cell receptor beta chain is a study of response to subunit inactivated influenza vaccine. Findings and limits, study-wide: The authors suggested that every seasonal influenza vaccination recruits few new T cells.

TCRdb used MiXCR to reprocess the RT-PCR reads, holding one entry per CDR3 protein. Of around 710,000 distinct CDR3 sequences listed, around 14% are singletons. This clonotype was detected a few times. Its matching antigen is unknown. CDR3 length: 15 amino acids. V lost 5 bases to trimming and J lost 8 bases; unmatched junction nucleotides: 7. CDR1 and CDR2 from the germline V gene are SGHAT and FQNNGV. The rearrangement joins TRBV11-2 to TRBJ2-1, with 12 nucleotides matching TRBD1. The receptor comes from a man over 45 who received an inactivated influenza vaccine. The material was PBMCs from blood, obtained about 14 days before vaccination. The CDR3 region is CASSRPGQGAYEQFF. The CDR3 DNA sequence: TGTGCCAGCAGCCGCCCGGGACAGGGGGCCTATGAGCAGTTCTTC.